This entry concerns a single T cell receptor (beta chain). Antigen unknown. This specimen belongs to a study of monozygotic twins with inflammatory bowel disease. General study points: On the inverse Simpson index, IBD patients scored lower for TCRbeta diversity than healthy co-twins. Among the T cells, different subtypes could not be distinguished.

The CDR3 has 15 residues. Germline loops: CDR1 SGDLS, CDR2 YYNGEE. Eight reactions per sample, run separately, yielded cDNA. From its re-call of the 5' RACE reads, TCRdb lists each CDR3 protein once, without DNA. The sample table sets out more than 300,000 distinct CDR3 sequences. The chain links TRBV9 to TRBJ2-1; TCRdb outputs TRBD1, but without DNA this stays unchecked. Sequenced: blood. The origin of this receptor is a human donor with ulcerative colitis or Crohn's disease, or a healthy co-twin of an affected twin (not recorded which). CDR3 region: CASSVAGDLYNEQFF.